What follows are 12 T cell receptor beta chains derived from one specimen sequenced in a study of blood T cell repertoires in COVID-19 (dated by TCRdb to the early 2020s). Libraries came from the immunoSEQ multiplex PCR assay. TCRdb obtained this table from immuneACCESS and retained in-frame rearrangements with V and J assigned. These tables miss some clones; where compared with another copy, unresolved V genes account for less than half of the shortfall, and the remainder is unexplained. In all, the sample holds about 54,000 clones, and 65% to 90% of those were seen once. The ten largest clones add up to 12% of the sample. What was sequenced was peripheral blood. Every receptor here comes from a human donor in a cohort sampled during active COVID-19.

The count of this clone is one. This chain connects TRBV12-3 or TRBV12-4 to TRBJ2-1, with D unresolved. V was cut by 7 bases and J by 0 bases, with 7 bases left in between. The CDR3 length is 13 residues. The CDR3 DNA reads TGTGCCAGCACGAGGAGCTCCTACAATGAGCAGTTCTTC. It encodes CASTRSSYNEQFF.

This CDR3 reads CATSDHTDTQYF. The CDR3 region has the DNA TGTGCCACCAGTGACCACACAGATACGCAGTATTTT. The chain links TRBV24-1 to TRBJ2-3; D is undetermined. This CDR3 is 12 amino acids long. Per germline, CDR1 KGHDR and CDR2 SFDVKD. Trimming cost V 4 bases and J 2 bases, with 3 bases left between them.

The gene calls are TRBV13 and TRBJ2-1; D uncertain. V lost 1 base and J 5 bases, leaving 6 bases between the germline ends. CDR3 size: 13 residues. The germline V gene encodes CDR1 PRHDT and CDR2 FYEKMQ (reference sequence). CDR3 region: CASSLVRDNEQFF. CDR3 bases: TGTGCCAGCAGCTTAGTACGGGACAATGAGCAGTTCTTC. The whole variable domain, filled in from reference TRBV13 and TRBJ2-1, reads AAGVIQSPRHLIKEKRETATLKCYPIPRHDTVYWYQQGPGQDPQFLISFYEKMQSDKGSIPDRFSAQQFSDYHSELNMSSLELGDSALYFCASSLVRDNEQFFGPGTRLTVL.

CDR3 protein: CAWRSQGYYGYTF. The CDR3 DNA reads TGTGCCTGGAGATCCCAGGGGTACTATGGCTACACCTTC. The chain joins TRBV30 to TRBJ1-2; tentatively, D is TRBD1 (6 bases). CDR1 is GTSNPN, CDR2 SVGIG, per germline (reference sequence). The V end lost 3 bases, the J end lost 3 bases, and 11 bases lay between the germline ends. CDR3 length: 13 amino acids.

V is TRBV20-1 and J is TRBJ1-2; tentatively, D is TRBD1 (6 bases). The CDR3 runs to 14 residues. Germline CDR1 and CDR2: DFQATT and SNEGSKA (reference sequence). Trimming stripped 3 bases from V and 2 bases from J, with 13 bases between. This chain's CDR3 is CSASRLDRNYGYTF. The DNA for the CDR3 is TGCAGTGCTAGTAGGCTGGACAGAAACTATGGCTACACCTTC.

The chain links TRBV29-1 to TRBJ2-5; D may be TRBD2 (7 bases). Trimming removed 3 bases at V and 5 bases at J, with 13 bases between. There are 13 residues in the CDR3. Germline-derived CDR1 and CDR2 are SQVTM and ANQGSEA. Here the CDR3 reads CSVEGGARETQYF. The CDR3 DNA follows: TGCAGCGTTGAGGGGGGGGCGCGGGAGACCCAGTACTTC.

This chain connects TRBV7-2 to TRBJ2-1, with 7 positions matching TRBD2. The V and J ends lost 7 bases and 2 bases, in that order; junction bases with no gene match: 11. The CDR3 totals 16 residues. Germline CDR1 and CDR2: SGHTA and FQGNSA. CDR3 sequence reads: CASTSNGGGAYNEQFF. In DNA, the CDR3 is TGTGCCAGCACCTCAAATGGGGGAGGGGCCTACAATGAGCAGTTCTTC.

J is TRBJ2-3 and V is TRBV10-2; TRBD2 agrees at 14 bases. The CDR3 spans 16 residues. V lost 6 bases and J lost 3; bases outside the gene matches: 5. Germline lookup yields CDR1 WSHSY and CDR2 SAAADI. The CDR3 nucleotides read TGCGCCAGCAGCCAAGGGACTAGCGGGAGAACAGATACGCAGTATTTT. Encoded protein: CASSQGTSGRTDTQYF.

The V gene is TRBV7-9, the J gene TRBJ1-5; D remains unclear. The CDR3 has 13 residues. CDR1 is SEHNR, CDR2 FQNEAQ, per germline (reference sequence). Deletions cut 1 base from V and 7 bases from J, with 8 bases between. The CDR3 sequence: CASSLEPPQPQHF. The DNA of the CDR3 is TGTGCCAGCAGCTTAGAGCCACCCCAGCCCCAGCATTTT.

The table lists this clone with a count of one. The chain recombines TRBV29-1 with TRBJ2-5; 8 nucleotides line up with TRBD1. The CDR3 runs 14 residues. CDR1 SQVTM and CDR2 ANQGSEA come from the germline V gene. V dropped 2 bases and J dropped 5; count of bases not matched to a gene: 7. CDR3 DNA: TGCAGCGTTGAACGCCAGGGGGCGCCGGAGACCCAGTACTTC. Its protein is CSVERQGAPETQYF.

J is TRBJ2-1 and V is TRBV27, with 8 positions matching TRBD1. In germline, CDR1 is MNHEY, CDR2 SMNVEV (reference sequence). The CDR3 has 13 residues. The V and J ends lost 3 bases and 9 bases, in that order; junction bases with no gene match: 4. The CDR3 nucleotides are TGTGCCAGCAGTTTCCAGGGGGCGGGTGAGCAGTTCTTC. As protein: CASSFQGAGEQFF.

The chain has TRBV7-3 and TRBJ2-5, with D tentatively TRBD2 (6 bases). Germline loops: CDR1 SGHTA, CDR2 FQGTGA. V was cut by 5 bases and J by 4 bases, with 20 bases left in between. The CDR3 contains 16 residues. CDR3 protein: CASSVQLPGLPETQYF. DNA of the CDR3: TGTGCCAGCAGCGTACAATTGCCGGGACTCCCAGAGACCCAGTACTTC.